These 30 T cell receptor beta chains were sequenced from one sample in a study of CD8 T cells in Susac syndrome. Random hexamers were used to reverse transcribe the RNA input (about 0.5 to 1 ug). TCRdb redid the calling of the immunoSEQ multiplex PCR reads with MiXCR, one entry per CDR3 protein. Among about 440,000 distinct CDR3 sequences listed, more than 80% were seen once. The sample taken for sequencing was CD8+ T cells from PBMCs. The receptors come from a human donor with multiple sclerosis.

The chain joins TRBV7-2 to TRBJ1-1; no firm D call. Germline CDR1 SGHTA, CDR2 FQGNSA. V shed 2 bases and J shed 0 bases, with 16 bases lying between them. CDR3 length equals 17 residues. DNA of the CDR3: TGTGCCAGCAGCTTATACGTCGGAGAAACTGTGAACACTGAAGCTTTCTTT. Amino acid sequence: CASSLYVGETVNTEAFF.

V is TRBV19 and J is TRBJ2-4; D unclear. This CDR3 has 15 residues. The ends were cut back, 8 bases at V and 6 bases at J, with 20 bases in the middle. Germline CDR1 LNHDA, CDR2 SQIVND (reference sequence). In DNA, the CDR3 is TGTGCCAGTGGTTCAGTTGGGGTGAAACGAAACATTCAGTACTTC. This codes for CASGSVGVKRNIQYF.

The V gene is TRBV9, the J gene TRBJ2-4; D possibly corresponds to TRBD2 (6 bases). The ends were cut back, 3 bases at V and 3 bases at J, with 19 bases in the middle. The CDR3 spans 17 residues. Germline V CDR1 and CDR2: SGDLS, YYNGEE. CDR3 nucleotide sequence: TGTGCCAGCAGCGACCCCCGGGACTCTCCCTTCAAAAACATTCAGTACTTC. Translation gives CASSDPRDSPFKNIQYF.

This chain links TRBV6-1 with TRBJ2-1; TRBD2 might be the D (5 bases). V was clipped by 11 bases and J by 8 bases, with 16 bases between them. This CDR3 is 12 amino acids long. Germline V gene data show CDR1 as MNHNS and CDR2 as SASEGT. In DNA form, the CDR3 reads TGTGCCGCTGGGCTAGCATTGGATGAGCAGTTCTTC. Residues: CAAGLALDEQFF.

This rearrangement joins TRBV7-6 to TRBJ2-3; D not certain. V was pared by 8 bases and J by 1 base, with 16 bases between. This CDR3 has 15 amino acids. The germline gives CDR1 SGHVS, CDR2 FNYEAQ. The CDR3 reads CASSKDGQGTDTQYF. CDR3 in DNA: TGTGCCAGCTCTAAGGATGGGCAGGGCACAGATACGCAGTATTTT.

V and J are TRBV27 and TRBJ2-7; D gene ambiguous. Germline V gene lookup returns CDR1 MNHEY and CDR2 SMNVEV (reference sequence). Trimming removed 7 bases from V and 3 bases from J, with 19 bases in between. The CDR3 totals 15 residues. The CDR3 nucleotides are TGTGCCAGCACCTACCGACCAGCTTTGGGCTACGAGCAGTACTTC. Residues: CASTYRPALGYEQYF.

This clonotype showed up just once. The V gene is TRBV5-5, the J gene TRBJ2-7, with 15 bases fitting TRBD2. The germline CDR1 and CDR2 sequences are SGHKS and YYEKEE (reference sequence). V lost 3 bases to trimming and J lost 1 base; unmatched junction nucleotides: 2. The length of the CDR3 is 16 residues. The CDR3: CASSWGLAGGSYEQYF. CDR3 coding DNA: TGTGCCAGCAGCTGGGGACTAGCGGGAGGATCCTACGAGCAGTACTTC.

This clonotype was counted a few times. The V gene is TRBV3-1, the J gene TRBJ2-1, with D perhaps TRBD1 (6 bases). Trimming removed 4 bases at V and 2 bases at J, with 18 bases between. The CDR3 totals 17 residues. Germline CDR1 reads LGHDT; CDR2 reads YNNKEL (reference sequence). The CDR3 region is CASSLGYEGDPYNEQFF. CDR3 sequence (DNA): TGTGCCAGCAGCCTTGGTTATGAGGGGGACCCCTACAATGAGCAGTTCTTC.

V usage is TRBV20-1 and J usage is TRBJ2-2; 11 bases fit TRBD1. From germline, CDR1 is DFQATT and CDR2 SNEGSKA (reference sequence). With V trimmed by 5 bases and J by 0 bases, 11 bases remained unmatched. This CDR3 contains 18 residues. CDR3 DNA sequence: TGCAGTGCTCAAAGGCCCCGGGACAGGGGGTCGAACACCGGGGAGCTGTTTTTT. Its protein is CSAQRPRDRGSNTGELFF.

The genes are TRBV6-5 and TRBJ2-5; D not resolved. V was pared by 2 bases and J by 5 bases, with 21 bases between. The germline V gene has CDR1 MNHEY and CDR2 SVGAGI. This CDR3 comprises 17 residues. The CDR3 loop reads CASSYAVGQWYLETQYF. The DNA of the CDR3 is TGTGCCAGCAGTTACGCTGTGGGCCAGTGGTACTTGGAGACCCAGTACTTC.

Here the CDR3 reads CASSLDGRLNTEAFF. The CDR3 DNA sequence: TGTGCCAGCAGCTTAGACGGACGGCTGAACACTGAAGCTTTCTTT. This chain connects TRBV7-9 to TRBJ1-1; D remains unclear. The germline V gene encodes CDR1 SEHNR and CDR2 FQNEAQ (reference sequence). CDR3 length: 15 amino acids. V was clipped by 1 base and J by 0 bases, with 9 bases between them.

The V gene is TRBV12-3 or TRBV12-4, the J gene TRBJ1-1; perhaps TRBD1 as D (6 bases). The germline V and J ends were trimmed by 5 bases and 1 base, with 11 bases remaining between them. This CDR3 comprises 14 residues. As DNA, the CDR3 is TGTGCCAGCAGTCCCGTACAGGGGAACACTGAAGCTTTCTTT. Its protein is CASSPVQGNTEAFF.

The chain is built from TRBV12-3 or TRBV12-4 and TRBJ1-1; D unresolved. The V gene lost 5 bases and the J gene lost 1 base, with 8 bases spanning the gap. This CDR3 has 13 residues. The CDR3 DNA reads as TGTGCCAGCAGTGAACTTCCGAACACTGAAGCTTTCTTT. This gives the protein CASSELPNTEAFF.

The genes are TRBV9 and TRBJ2-1, with D unresolved. Between the trimmed V and J ends, which lost 0 bases and 5 bases, there was a span of 6 bases. CDR1 and CDR2 (germline): SGDLS, YYNGEE. The CDR3 runs 13 residues. In DNA form, the CDR3 reads TGTGCCAGCAGCGTAGTTGGGGACAATGAGCAGTTCTTC. It codes for CASSVVGDNEQFF.

The V call is TRBV18, the J call TRBJ2-7, with D perhaps TRBD1 (5 bases). CDR1 KGHSH and CDR2 LQKENI come from the germline V gene. The V end was cut by 2 bases, the J end by 3 bases, with 14 bases between. The CDR3 totals 15 residues. CDR3 coding DNA: TGTGCCAGCTCACCAGACAGACAGAGATTCTACGAGCAGTACTTC. This translates into CASSPDRQRFYEQYF.

The chain combines TRBV24-1 with TRBJ2-2; D unclear. The V and J ends lost 1 base and 6 bases respectively, with 2 bases between them. Germline V gene sequence: CDR1 KGHDR, CDR2 SFDVKD. The CDR3 consists of 12 residues. CDR3 nucleotide sequence: TGTGCCACCAGTGATTTAGCCGGGGAGCTGTTTTTT. Translating gives CATSDLAGELFF.

The rearrangement joins TRBV6-5 to TRBJ2-2, with TRBD2 matching 8 bases. J lost 1 base, V lost 0 bases, and 4 bases had no gene match. Germline loops: CDR1 MNHEY, CDR2 SVGAGI. CDR3 size: 17 residues. CDR3 in DNA: TGTGCCAGCAGTTACTCGGTGCGGGGGGTGAACACCGGGGAGCTGTTTTTT. Its protein is CASSYSVRGVNTGELFF.

CDR3 nucleotide sequence: TGTGCCAGCAGTCATGGGACAGATTACAATGAGCAGTTCTTC. Protein sequence: CASSHGTDYNEQFF. This sequence joins TRBV2 and TRBJ2-1; 7 bases map to TRBD1. Germline V gives CDR1 SNHLY, CDR2 FYNNEI. There are 14 residues in the CDR3. V gave up 5 bases and J gave up 4 bases; unmatched junction bases: 5.

V and J are TRBV6-5 and TRBJ2-2; no firm D call. Germline CDR1 and CDR2: MNHEY and SVGAGI. CDR3 length: 17 residues. With 0 bases removed from V and 5 bases from J, the gap between germline ends came to 16 bases. The DNA for the CDR3 is TGTGCCAGCAGTTACTCACTCGACCCGAGTAGGACCGGGGAGCTGTTTTTT. It encodes CASSYSLDPSRTGELFF.

The rearrangement links TRBV27 to TRBJ1-1; possibly TRBD1 for D (5 bases). V gave up 5 bases and J gave up 6 bases, with 10 bases separating them. Germline V gives CDR1 MNHEY, CDR2 SMNVEV (reference sequence). CDR3 length: 12 residues. This CDR3 reads CASSGMGAEAFF. DNA of the CDR3: TGTGCCAGCAGTGGGATGGGGGCTGAAGCTTTCTTT.

The V and J genes are TRBV5-5 and TRBJ1-2, with D possibly TRBD1 on 5 matching bases. The CDR3 covers 14 residues. V was pared by 6 bases and J by 4 bases, with 16 bases between. CDR1 is SGHKS, CDR2 YYEKEE, per germline (reference sequence). In DNA form, the CDR3 reads TGTGCCAGCAACCCGGGGGGGACGGGCTATGGCTACACCTTC. Its translation is CASNPGGTGYGYTF. Variable domain in full (rest from reference TRBV5-5 and TRBJ1-2): DAGVTQSPTHLIKTRGQQVTLRCSPISGHKSVSWYQQVLGQGPQFIFQYYEKEERGRGNFPDRFSARQFPNYSSELNVNALLLGDSALYLCASNPGGTGYGYTFGSGTRLTVV.

This chain connects TRBV20-1 to TRBJ1-5; 7 bases are shared with TRBD1. Germline V gene data show CDR1 as DFQATT and CDR2 as SNEGSKA (reference sequence). The V and J ends lost 1 base and 0 bases, in that order; junction bases with no gene match: 6. This CDR3 has 16 residues. The DNA of the CDR3 is TGCAGTGCTAGAGGCCAGGGGGAAAATAGCAATCAGCCCCAGCATTTT. Its protein is CSARGQGENSNQPQHF.

The V gene is TRBV10-3, the J gene TRBJ2-7; TRBD2 is a possible D gene (7 bases). V was cut by 7 bases and J by 6 bases, with 22 bases left in between. Germline V gene lookup returns CDR1 ENHRY and CDR2 SYGVKD. The CDR3 totals 15 residues. In DNA, the CDR3 is TGTGCCATCAAAATTGATCGGGGGGCTTTGGCCGAGCAGTACTTC. This codes for CAIKIDRGALAEQYF.

The gene calls are TRBV5-1 and TRBJ2-5; 9 positions agree with TRBD1. CDR1 and CDR2 from the germline V gene are SGHRS and YFSETQ. The CDR3 is made up of 14 amino acids. V lost 5 bases and J lost 5; bases outside the gene matches: 7. CDR3 DNA sequence: TGCGCCAGCAGTTTCCGGACAGGGGTGGAGACCCAGTACTTC. Translation gives CASSFRTGVETQYF.

The chain is built from TRBV11-3 and TRBJ2-3, with D perhaps TRBD1 or TRBD2 (5 bases each). This CDR3 contains 14 residues. Germline-derived CDR1 and CDR2 are SGHNT and YENEEA. Trimming shortened V by 4 bases and J by 4 bases, and 12 bases separated the two germline ends. The CDR3 region is CASSSRDVPDTQYF. CDR3 DNA sequence: TGTGCCAGCAGCTCACGGGACGTTCCAGATACGCAGTATTTT.

The rearrangement links TRBV10-2 to TRBJ2-7; D may match TRBD1 or TRBD2 (5 bases each). CDR1 is WSHSY and CDR2 is SAAADI in the germline V gene. V was shortened by 8 bases and J by 6 bases, with 23 bases between the two germline ends. The CDR3 has 15 amino acids. This CDR3 is CASRGFRVEDSEQYF. The CDR3, as DNA: TGCGCCAGCCGGGGATTCAGGGTTGAGGATTCCGAGCAGTACTTC.

This chain joins TRBV14 and TRBJ2-2; weak D call: TRBD2 (5 bases). CDR3 length: 14 amino acids. V dropped 3 bases and J dropped 6 bases, with 11 bases sitting between them. The V gene's germline CDR1 is SGHDN and CDR2 FVKESK. The CDR3 spells CASSHTREPGELFF. The CDR3 region has the DNA TGTGCCAGCAGCCACACCCGGGAACCCGGGGAGCTGTTTTTT.

The chain couples TRBV10-3 to TRBJ2-7; possibly TRBD1 or TRBD2 for D (5 bases each). The CDR3 is made up of 17 amino acids. Looked up from germline, CDR1 is ENHRY and CDR2 is SYGVKD. V lost 10 bases, J lost 3 bases, and 28 bases lay in between. The DNA for the CDR3 is TGTGCCACCCTACCGACGCTCACCTCGGGACCCCACTACGAGCAGTACTTC. Its protein product is CATLPTLTSGPHYEQYF.

J is TRBJ2-2 and V is TRBV12-3 or TRBV12-4, with D perhaps TRBD1 or TRBD2 (6 bases each). The CDR3 is made up of 17 amino acids. Trimming removed 2 bases at V and 2 bases at J, with 15 bases between. The CDR3 here is CASSLHQRGANTGELFF. The CDR3 DNA follows: TGTGCCAGCAGTTTACATCAGAGGGGGGCCAACACCGGGGAGCTGTTTTTT.

J is TRBJ2-2 and V is TRBV4-1; 11 bases fit TRBD2. Germline V gene sequence: CDR1 MGHRA, CDR2 YSYEKL. This CDR3 is 18 amino acids long. V was clipped by 1 base and J by 2 bases; unmatched bases: 6. The chain's CDR3 is CASSQGLAGGDNTGELFF. The DNA for the CDR3 is TGCGCCAGCAGCCAAGGTCTAGCGGGGGGAGATAACACCGGGGAGCTGTTTTTT.